These T cell receptor beta chains were read from a single sample in a study of vaccination effects on CD4 cells after COVID-19. Antigen specificity for these receptors is unknown. This table comes from immunoSEQ multiplex PCR, and its TCRdb copy is limited to in-frame clones, with some not included. The sample lists 25,000 to 30,000 clones, 75% to 80% seen once, with 5.5% to 6.5% in the top ten. The sample in question was CD4+ T cells from PBMCs cultured with SARS-CoV-2 spike peptides, obtained after COVID-19 vaccination. Every receptor here comes from a human donor who received a COVID-19 vaccine. Some clones in this sample may be carry-over from other donors' samples. Each CDR3 is given with its conserved first and last residue. Fields, in order: J gene, CDR3 length, D gene, clone size, V gene, CDR3 protein, CDR3 DNA. D genes are given only for firm matches. Rows give clone size only sometimes, using once, few, many, or a class for an expanded clone.

j_gene: TRBJ2-5
len: 13
d_gene: .
abundance: .
v_gene: TRBV18
CDR3aa: CASSPGQQETQYF
CDR3nt: TGTGCCAGCTCACCAGGTCAGCAAGAGACCCAGTACTTC

j_gene: TRBJ1-5
len: 14
d_gene: .
abundance: once
v_gene: TRBV6-2/TRBV6-3
CDR3aa: CASSLDGSNQPQHF
CDR3nt: TGTGCCAGCAGCCTCGACGGTAGCAATCAGCCCCAGCATTTT

j_gene: TRBJ1-4
len: 11
d_gene: .
abundance: .
v_gene: TRBV9
CDR3aa: CASKMDRKLFF
CDR3nt: TGTGCCAGCAAAATGGACAGAAAACTGTTTTTT

j_gene: TRBJ2-5
len: 16
d_gene: .
abundance: .
v_gene: TRBV7-9
CDR3aa: CASSSRYTGAGETQYF
CDR3nt: TGTGCCAGCAGCTCGCGGTATACGGGGGCTGGAGAGACCCAGTACTTC

j_gene: TRBJ2-5
len: 16
d_gene: TRBD1
abundance: .
v_gene: TRBV24-1
CDR3aa: CATSAIGTGLRETQYF
CDR3nt: TGTGCCACCAGTGCGATCGGGACAGGGCTAAGGGAGACCCAGTACTTC

j_gene: TRBJ2-5
len: 17
d_gene: .
abundance: .
v_gene: TRBV5-6
CDR3aa: CASSLGGAPRAWETQYF
CDR3nt: TGTGCCAGCAGCTTGGGGGGGGCCCCGCGGGCGTGGGAGACCCAGTACTTC

j_gene: TRBJ2-5
len: 15
d_gene: TRBD1
abundance: .
v_gene: TRBV5-1
CDR3aa: CASSLGQGSQETQYF
CDR3nt: TGCGCCAGCAGCTTGGGACAGGGGTCACAAGAGACCCAGTACTTC

j_gene: TRBJ1-3
len: 15
d_gene: .
abundance: once
v_gene: TRBV7-2
CDR3aa: CASSLGPAAGNTIYF
CDR3nt: TGTGCCAGCAGCTTAGGCCCCGCAGCTGGAAACACCATATATTTT

j_gene: TRBJ1-3
len: 15
d_gene: .
abundance: .
v_gene: TRBV2
CDR3aa: CASSEAHAGQNTIYF
CDR3nt: TGTGCCAGCAGTGAAGCACATGCAGGCCAAAACACCATATATTTT

j_gene: TRBJ1-1
len: 14
d_gene: .
abundance: once
v_gene: TRBV7-9
CDR3aa: CASKQGASNTEAFF
CDR3nt: TGTGCCAGCAAACAGGGAGCTTCGAACACTGAAGCTTTCTTT

j_gene: TRBJ1-5
len: 14
d_gene: .
abundance: .
v_gene: TRBV19
CDR3aa: CASHRRGANQPQHF
CDR3nt: TGTGCCAGTCACCGCCGGGGGGCTAATCAGCCCCAGCATTTT

j_gene: TRBJ2-1
len: 13
d_gene: .
abundance: .
v_gene: TRBV5-1
CDR3aa: CASSQSRESEQFF
CDR3nt: TGCGCCAGCAGCCAGAGTAGGGAGAGTGAGCAGTTCTTC

j_gene: TRBJ1-1
len: 13
d_gene: TRBD1
abundance: once
v_gene: TRBV5-1
CDR3aa: CASSLGGQVKAFF
CDR3nt: TGCGCCAGCAGCTTGGGAGGACAGGTTAAAGCTTTCTTT

j_gene: TRBJ1-5
len: 17
d_gene: .
abundance: .
v_gene: TRBV24-1
CDR3aa: CATSDSRKGGVSQPQHF
CDR3nt: TGTGCCACCAGTGATTCAAGGAAGGGGGGCGTCTCTCAGCCCCAGCATTTT

j_gene: TRBJ1-5
len: 16
d_gene: .
abundance: medium-sized
v_gene: TRBV19
CDR3aa: CASSIGTVGRNQPQHF
CDR3nt: TGTGCCAGTAGTATTGGTACAGTCGGTCGCAATCAGCCCCAGCATTTT

j_gene: TRBJ1-3
len: 17
d_gene: .
abundance: once
v_gene: TRBV9
CDR3aa: CASSALPHSGSGNTIYF
CDR3nt: TGTGCCAGCAGCGCCCTTCCCCACAGCGGCTCTGGAAACACCATATATTTT

j_gene: TRBJ2-3
len: 17
d_gene: TRBD2
abundance: once
v_gene: TRBV19
CDR3aa: CASSILAGGIRTDTQYF
CDR3nt: TGTGCCAGTAGTATACTAGCGGGGGGGATTCGCACAGATACGCAGTATTTT

j_gene: TRBJ1-6
len: 13
d_gene: .
abundance: .
v_gene: TRBV5-1
CDR3aa: CASSPYQTSTLHF
CDR3nt: TGCGCCAGCAGCCCGTATCAAACATCGACCCTCCACTTT

j_gene: TRBJ2-5
len: 13
d_gene: .
abundance: .
v_gene: TRBV19
CDR3aa: CASSQGWRETQYF
CDR3nt: TGTGCCAGTAGTCAGGGGTGGCGAGAGACCCAGTACTTC

j_gene: TRBJ1-6
len: 15
d_gene: TRBD1
abundance: few
v_gene: TRBV5-5
CDR3aa: CASSGQGRNNSPLHF
CDR3nt: TGTGCCAGCAGTGGACAGGGGCGGAACAATTCACCCCTCCACTTT

j_gene: TRBJ2-3
len: 16
d_gene: .
abundance: .
v_gene: TRBV29-1
CDR3aa: CSVEGQGGTSTDTQYF
CDR3nt: TGCAGCGTTGAAGGGCAGGGTGGGACTAGCACAGATACGCAGTATTTT

j_gene: TRBJ2-1
len: 14
d_gene: .
abundance: medium-sized
v_gene: TRBV7-9
CDR3aa: CASSQGSVYDEQFF
CDR3nt: TGTGCCAGCAGCCAGGGTTCTGTTTACGATGAGCAGTTCTTC

j_gene: TRBJ2-5
len: 15
d_gene: .
abundance: few
v_gene: TRBV7-9
CDR3aa: CASSLGRQIQETQYF
CDR3nt: TGTGCCAGCAGCTTAGGAAGGCAGATTCAAGAGACCCAGTACTTC

j_gene: TRBJ2-1
len: 11
d_gene: .
abundance: .
v_gene: TRBV2
CDR3aa: CASSTSFEQFF
CDR3nt: TGTGCCAGCAGTACAAGCTTTGAGCAGTTCTTC

j_gene: TRBJ1-2
len: 13
d_gene: .
abundance: .
v_gene: TRBV2
CDR3aa: CASSERGYYGYTF
CDR3nt: TGTGCCAGCAGTGAGAGGGGGTACTATGGCTACACCTTC

j_gene: TRBJ2-1
len: 16
d_gene: TRBD2
abundance: .
v_gene: TRBV5-1
CDR3aa: CASSLALAGGYNEQFF
CDR3nt: TGCGCCAGCAGCTTGGCACTAGCGGGGGGCTACAATGAGCAGTTCTTC

j_gene: TRBJ2-5
len: 14
d_gene: TRBD2
abundance: .
v_gene: TRBV6-5
CDR3aa: CASRMTSLQETQYF
CDR3nt: TGTGCCAGCAGAATGACTAGCCTCCAAGAGACCCAGTACTTC

j_gene: TRBJ1-2
len: 14
d_gene: .
abundance: .
v_gene: TRBV3-1/TRBV3-2
CDR3aa: CASSFKGGPYGYTF
CDR3nt: TGTGCCAGCAGTTTCAAGGGGGGCCCCTATGGCTACACCTTC

j_gene: TRBJ2-1
len: 11
d_gene: .
abundance: .
v_gene: TRBV12-3/TRBV12-4
CDR3aa: CASSFQTEQFF
CDR3nt: TGTGCCAGCAGTTTTCAGACAGAGCAGTTCTTC

j_gene: TRBJ1-5
len: 16
d_gene: TRBD1
abundance: .
v_gene: TRBV6-1
CDR3aa: CASSDFRDRDNQPQHF
CDR3nt: TGTGCCAGCAGTGATTTCCGGGACAGGGACAATCAGCCCCAGCATTTT

j_gene: TRBJ2-2
len: 18
d_gene: .
abundance: .
v_gene: TRBV11-3
CDR3aa: CASSLGQAWVKNAGELFF
CDR3nt: TGTGCCAGCAGCTTAGGACAGGCCTGGGTGAAGAACGCCGGGGAGCTGTTTTTT

j_gene: TRBJ2-1
len: 15
d_gene: TRBD2
abundance: .
v_gene: TRBV5-6
CDR3aa: CASSLRGGNYNEQFF
CDR3nt: TGTGCCAGCAGCTTGCGCGGGGGGAACTACAATGAGCAGTTCTTC

j_gene: TRBJ1-1
len: 13
d_gene: .
abundance: .
v_gene: TRBV18
CDR3aa: CASSPQRNTEAFF
CDR3nt: TGTGCCAGCTCACCACAAAGGAACACTGAAGCTTTCTTT

j_gene: TRBJ1-2
len: 16
d_gene: .
abundance: .
v_gene: TRBV27
CDR3aa: CASSSGGLTRNYGYTF
CDR3nt: TGTGCCAGCAGTTCGGGGGGTTTGACGCGGAACTATGGCTACACCTTC

j_gene: TRBJ2-1
len: 13
d_gene: TRBD1
abundance: .
v_gene: TRBV18
CDR3aa: CASSNDRDNEQFF
CDR3nt: TGTGCCAGCTCAAACGACAGGGACAATGAGCAGTTCTTC

j_gene: TRBJ1-2
len: 13
d_gene: .
abundance: once
v_gene: TRBV6-5
CDR3aa: CASMGGQKGGYTF
CDR3nt: TGTGCCAGCATGGGCGGGCAAAAGGGTGGCTACACCTTC

j_gene: TRBJ1-1
len: 15
d_gene: .
abundance: .
v_gene: TRBV9
CDR3aa: CASSSRGALGTEAFF
CDR3nt: TGTGCCAGCAGCTCCCGCGGAGCTTTAGGTACTGAAGCTTTCTTT

j_gene: TRBJ1-1
len: 15
d_gene: .
abundance: few
v_gene: TRBV6-5
CDR3aa: CASNLGGSNRAEAFF
CDR3nt: TGTGCCAGCAACTTGGGCGGGTCCAATAGGGCTGAAGCTTTCTTT

j_gene: TRBJ2-2
len: 12
d_gene: .
abundance: .
v_gene: TRBV19
CDR3aa: CASSIVQWELFF
CDR3nt: TGTGCCAGTAGTATAGTACAGTGGGAGCTGTTTTTT

j_gene: TRBJ2-3
len: 16
d_gene: .
abundance: once
v_gene: TRBV11-1
CDR3aa: CASSFGTPPSTDTQYF
CDR3nt: TGTGCCAGCAGCTTCGGGACACCTCCTAGCACAGATACGCAGTATTTT

j_gene: TRBJ1-6
len: 12
d_gene: TRBD1
abundance: .
v_gene: TRBV2
CDR3aa: CASRDRAPLLHF
CDR3nt: TGTGCCAGCCGGGACAGGGCGCCTCTCCTCCACTTT

j_gene: TRBJ2-1
len: 15
d_gene: .
abundance: .
v_gene: TRBV18
CDR3aa: CASSPAADLYNEQFF
CDR3nt: TGTGCCAGCTCACCGGCAGCGGACCTATACAATGAGCAGTTCTTC

j_gene: TRBJ2-3
len: 14
d_gene: .
abundance: .
v_gene: TRBV21-1
CDR3aa: CASSRGTGIIVPYF
CDR3nt: TGTGCCAGCAGCAGGGGGACAGGGATTATTGTGCCGTATTTT